This T cell receptor (beta chain) stems from a study of blood T cell repertoires in COVID-19. About the study: COVID-19 samples collected from the United States, Italy and Spain covered acute and convalescent phases. From T cells, B-cell-depleted T cells, or PBMCs came the material, which was cDNA or gDNA.

Using immunoSEQ multiplex PCR, the repertoire was profiled, and TCRdb retains in-frame clones only, with some absent. Among about 200,000 clones listed, around 88% were seen once. The study recruited people aged roughly 18 to 89 years across about 25 US areas. Researchers sorted participants into cohorts using their self-reported clinical history. The trim removed 0 bases at V and 6 bases at J, leaving 20 bases unmatched. The CDR3 consists of 19 residues. Germline-derived CDR1 and CDR2 are SNHLY and FYNNEI. The sequencing sample was made of PBMCs or T cells enriched from blood (not recorded which). This chain joins TRBV2 and TRBJ2-7; 7 bases fit TRBD2. This receptor was identified in a middle-aged man with acute COVID-19. For the CDR3, the DNA is TGTGCCAGCAGTGAAGCCTTGGGGGTATGGGGACTAAGGAGGTCCGAGCAGTACTTC. It is translated as CASSEALGVWGLRRSEQYF.